A single T cell receptor beta chain is shown here with its context. Its antigen is as yet unknown. Clones were read by immunoSEQ multiplex PCR, and TCRdb kept only the in-frame ones, dropping some. Here the sample spans approximately 52,000 clones, about nine tenths being singletons. V lost 2 bases to trimming and J lost 0 bases, with 16 bases between them. Germline CDR1 is MDHEN and CDR2 is SYDVKM. The CDR3 extends over 17 amino acids. This specimen comes from a study of T cell responses to AZD1222 COVID-19 vaccine. Study-wide results and caveats: Increases in Spike-specific TCR breadth and depth were seen after two AZD1222 doses.

This rearrangement joins TRBV28 to TRBJ1-1, with D hard to call. Sequenced here: peripheral blood, sampled 28 days after the second AZD1222 dose. The TCR sequence derives from an adult who received the AZD1222 COVID-19 vaccine. In DNA form, the CDR3 reads TGTGCCAGCAGTTTAGAGTTTGGGCAGTTTTTGAACACTGAAGCTTTCTTT. It is translated as CASSLEFGQFLNTEAFF.